The rows below give T cell receptor beta chains drawn from one sample of a study of blood T cell repertoires in COVID-19. The table came from immunoSEQ multiplex PCR; TCRdb's copy has only in-frame clones and leaves some out. The sample includes about 140,000 clones, 60% to 80% seen only once; the top ten take approximately 8.6%. Sequencing input: peripheral blood. These TCRs come from a man aged 50 or older with active or convalescent COVID-19. Both conserved end residues are part of each CDR3. D genes are given only for firm matches. Clone size appears in some rows only: once, few, many, or a class for an expanded clone.

CDR3 DNA	CDR3 protein	D gene	J gene	V gene	CDR3 length	clone size
TGTGCCAGCAGCGGATGGGACAGACTACCCTATGGCTACACCTTC	CASSGWDRLPYGYTF	TRBD1	TRBJ1-2	TRBV11-3	15	-
TGTGCCCCCCGGGACAGGCGTATCAATCAGCCCCAGCATTTT	CAPRDRRINQPQHF	TRBD1	TRBJ1-5	TRBV24-1	14	-
TGTGCCAGCAGCTTAGCGAGGACAGCCAATTCACCCCTCCACTTT	CASSLARTANSPLHF	-	TRBJ1-6	TRBV7-2	15	-
TGCAGCGTTGGAAAAGCGGGAGGCAGAATCTCCGTTGGCAATGAGCAGTTCTTC	CSVGKAGGRISVGNEQFF	TRBD2	TRBJ2-1	TRBV29-1	18	-
TGTGCCGCGTTACCCCACGGGGACAGGGGAGACCATAACTATGGCTACACCTTC	CAALPHGDRGDHNYGYTF	TRBD1	TRBJ1-2	TRBV10-3	18	once
TGTGCCAGCAGCAAAGGGGGACACAACACTGAAGCTTTCTTT	CASSKGGHNTEAFF	-	TRBJ1-1	TRBV21-1	14	-
TGCAGCGCTGAGACAGCATCCTTATCTGAAGCTTTCTTT	CSAETASLSEAFF	-	TRBJ1-1	TRBV29-1	13	-
TGTGCCAGCAGCTTCGCAGGGGATTCACCCCTCCACTTT	CASSFAGDSPLHF	-	TRBJ1-6	TRBV5-4	13	-
TGCGCCAGCAGCTTGGTTCCGGGAGGCTTTGCCGGGGAGCTGTTTTTT	CASSLVPGGFAGELFF	TRBD2	TRBJ2-2	TRBV5-1	16	-
TGTGCCAGCAAGCGAACCGGGACTAGCGTTGATACGCAGTATTTT	CASKRTGTSVDTQYF	TRBD2	TRBJ2-3	TRBV2	15	-
TGCGCCAGCAGCTTGGCCGGGACTAGCGGGAAAGAGACCCAGTACTTC	CASSLAGTSGKETQYF	TRBD2	TRBJ2-5	TRBV5-1	16	-
TGTGCCAGCATCACCTCCCGCGGGACAGGGGGCTGGAATGAGCAGTTCTTC	CASITSRGTGGWNEQFF	TRBD1	TRBJ2-1	TRBV27	17	-
TGCAGCGTGGCTGCAGGACAGGGGGCTCAGCCCCAGCATTTT	CSVAAGQGAQPQHF	TRBD1	TRBJ1-5	TRBV29-1	14	-
TGTGCCAGCAGCTTCGGGTCAGCAGATTCACCCCTCCACTTT	CASSFGSADSPLHF	-	TRBJ1-6	TRBV5-8	14	-
TGTGCCAGCAGCCCCAGGGGTGTCTATGGCTACACCTTC	CASSPRGVYGYTF	-	TRBJ1-2	TRBV3-1/TRBV3-2	13	-
TGTGCCAGCAGCTTGGGGGGCCGCGACTATGGCTACACCTTC	CASSLGGRDYGYTF	-	TRBJ1-2	TRBV5-6	14	-
TGTGCCAGTAGTCCGGCCCGGGACAGGGAGGGAGAGACCCAGTACTTC	CASSPARDREGETQYF	TRBD1	TRBJ2-5	TRBV19	16	-
TGTGCCAGCAGCTTAGATTACGGGACAAGAAGGGGCGGCTACACCTTC	CASSLDYGTRRGGYTF	-	TRBJ1-2	TRBV11-2	16	-
TGTGCCAGCAGTTACTCGGGGCTAGCGGGGACAGATACGCAGTATTTT	CASSYSGLAGTDTQYF	TRBD2	TRBJ2-3	TRBV6-5	16	once
TGTGCCAGCAGTCCGCACCGGGACAGCCTCTACGAGCAGTACTTC	CASSPHRDSLYEQYF	TRBD1	TRBJ2-7	TRBV28	15	-
TGTGCCAGCAGCTTTCCTGGGATAAGGGGGCCCGGGGAGCTGTTTTTT	CASSFPGIRGPGELFF	TRBD1	TRBJ2-2	TRBV7-9	16	-
TGTGCCACCAGCAGAGACGGGACAGCCTATAATTCACCCCTCCACTTT	CATSRDGTAYNSPLHF	TRBD1	TRBJ1-6	TRBV15	16	-
TGTGCCAGCAGCCCACTAAAAACAGGGTACGCGAACACCGGGGAGCTGTTTTTT	CASSPLKTGYANTGELFF	-	TRBJ2-2	TRBV5-4	18	-
TGTGCCAGCAGTGAACCAGTCCCGGGGAGCTCCTATAATTCACCCCTCCACTTT	CASSEPVPGSSYNSPLHF	-	TRBJ1-6	TRBV2	18	few
TGCGCCAGCAGCTTGGACACAGGGCGTCAAGAGACCCAGTACTTC	CASSLDTGRQETQYF	-	TRBJ2-5	TRBV5-1	15	-
TGTGCCAGCAGCTTTAACAGGGAGGGGGAAAAACTGTTTTTT	CASSFNREGEKLFF	-	TRBJ1-4	TRBV6-5	14	-
TGCAGTGCTAGTCCTCTAAGGGCGGGAGGGATCTACGAGCAGTACTTC	CSASPLRAGGIYEQYF	TRBD2	TRBJ2-7	TRBV20-1	16	-
TGTGCCAGCATTCGGGACAGGGGGGCGGAAGAGACCCAGTACTTC	CASIRDRGAEETQYF	TRBD1	TRBJ2-5	TRBV2	15	-
TGTGCCAGCAGTAAACGGAGCCGGGACAGGGGGTTCACAGATACGCAGTATTTT	CASSKRSRDRGFTDTQYF	TRBD1	TRBJ2-3	TRBV2	18	-
TGTGCCAGCAGCTTAGGTCCTAGCGGGAGGCCCCCAGTCCAAAACATTCAGTACTTC	CASSLGPSGRPPVQNIQYF	TRBD2	TRBJ2-4	TRBV13	19	-
TGTGCCACCAGTGATTCGGGACTAGTGGGGACCCAGTACTTC	CATSDSGLVGTQYF	TRBD2	TRBJ2-5	TRBV24-1	14	-
TGTGCCAGCAGATTGGTCAGGGGGCTCCTAGCCAAAAACATTCAGTACTTC	CASRLVRGLLAKNIQYF	TRBD1	TRBJ2-4	TRBV3-1/TRBV3-2	17	-
TGTGCCAGCAGTCCCCAGAGGGCGGGGAACACTGAAGCTTTCTTT	CASSPQRAGNTEAFF	-	TRBJ1-1	TRBV6-5	15	-
TGTGCCAGCAGCTTGGGACTAGTTGGTTCACCCCTCCACTTT	CASSLGLVGSPLHF	-	TRBJ1-6	TRBV5-5	14	-
TGTGCCAGCAGCTCGGGACAGGGGGTCTGGGAGACCCAGTACTTC	CASSSGQGVWETQYF	TRBD1	TRBJ2-5	TRBV5-8	15	-
TGTGCCAGCAGTTACTCGGTACAGGGAAACACCGGGGAGCTGTTTTTT	CASSYSVQGNTGELFF	-	TRBJ2-2	TRBV6-5	16	-
TGTGCCAGCAGTTTATCCCGGACAGGGAGAGAGACCCAGTACTTC	CASSLSRTGRETQYF	TRBD1	TRBJ2-5	TRBV28	15	once
TGCGCCTCCCAAGGACTGCAACAAGAGACCCAGTACTTC	CASQGLQQETQYF	-	TRBJ2-5	TRBV5-1	13	-
TGTGCCAGCAGTGACTTGCGATTCGAGCAGTACTTC	CASSDLRFEQYF	-	TRBJ2-7	TRBV2	12	-
TGTGCCAGCAGCTTAATGAGTGGACAGAACAATGAGCAGTTCTTC	CASSLMSGQNNEQFF	-	TRBJ2-1	TRBV11-3	15	-
TGTGCCAGTAGTCCCTTGGGATCGACTAGCGGGGAGAGGACAGATACGCAGTATTTT	CASSPLGSTSGERTDTQYF	TRBD2	TRBJ2-3	TRBV19	19	-
TGTGCCAGCAGCTTGACCGGACTAGCGACCACAGATACGCAGTATTTT	CASSLTGLATTDTQYF	TRBD2	TRBJ2-3	TRBV7-3	16	-
TGTGCCAGCAGTTACTCGCCGCAAGCCCGAAACCTCCGGGACAGTTATGGCTACACCTTC	CASSYSPQARNLRDSYGYTF	TRBD1	TRBJ1-2	TRBV6-2/TRBV6-3	20	-
TGCAGTGCTAGGACTACTTACGAGCAGTACTTC	CSARTTYEQYF	-	TRBJ2-7	TRBV20-1	11	few
TGTGCCAGCAGCCGTAACTACGAGCAGTACTTC	CASSRNYEQYF	-	TRBJ2-7	TRBV3-1/TRBV3-2	11	-
TGTGCCAGCAGCTTTTTGGCGGGAGTTGGCAGCACCGGGGAGCTGTTTTTT	CASSFLAGVGSTGELFF	TRBD2	TRBJ2-2	TRBV7-3	17	-
TGTGCCAGCAGCGTTGGGACAGTTGGAGATACGCAGTATTTT	CASSVGTVGDTQYF	TRBD1	TRBJ2-3	TRBV9	14	once
TGCAGCGTTGAAGGGCCAAGTCCTGAGCAGTTCTTC	CSVEGPSPEQFF	-	TRBJ2-1	TRBV29-1	12	-
TGTGCCAGCAGCTCCACCGACTCGGCAACTAATGAAAAACTGTTTTTT	CASSSTDSATNEKLFF	-	TRBJ1-4	TRBV11-2	16	few
TGCGCCAGCAGTGAAACAGGGGGTCTCTACAATGAGCAGTTCTTC	CASSETGGLYNEQFF	TRBD1	TRBJ2-1	TRBV10-1	15	-
TGTGCCAGCAGCTACAGGGCGGACTATGGCTACACCTTC	CASSYRADYGYTF	-	TRBJ1-2	TRBV7-3	13	-
TGTGCCAGCAGGTTACTAGCGGGAGGGGAAGAGCAGTACTTC	CASRLLAGGEEQYF	TRBD2	TRBJ2-7	TRBV27	14	-
TGTGCCAGCAGTTACTCCAGTCAGGGCCTTGAAAAACTGTTTTTT	CASSYSSQGLEKLFF	-	TRBJ1-4	TRBV6-5	15	-
TGTGCCAGCAGTGTAGATCAGGGGAGGTTCTTC	CASSVDQGRFF	-	TRBJ2-1	TRBV2	11	-